The 11 T cell receptor beta chains given below trace back to one sample, sequenced in a study of OX40 agonist ivuxolimab in advanced cancers. Sequencing was performed with immunoSEQ multiplex PCR; in TCRdb, only in-frame clones are kept and a portion is missing. The sample shows about 120,000 clones, 80% to 90% of them seen only once. Sequencing used CD4+ or CD8+ T cells sorted from blood, obtained in a trial of the OX40 agonist ivuxolimab. These receptors were taken from an adult with an advanced solid tumor such as melanoma, head and neck, liver or kidney cancer.

The V and J genes are TRBV5-1 and TRBJ2-2, with D unclear. V lost 1 base, J lost 4 bases, and 8 bases lay in between. Germline V gene sequence: CDR1 SGHRS, CDR2 YFSETQ. The CDR3 totals 14 residues. This chain's CDR3 is CASSLSPGTGELFF. CDR3 sequence (DNA): TGCGCCAGCAGCTTGTCTCCGGGCACCGGGGAGCTGTTTTTT.

The chain combines TRBV5-3 with TRBJ2-3, with 14 nucleotides matching TRBD2. TRBV5-3 is marked as an open reading frame, function uncertain. The CDR3 runs 17 residues. V was clipped by 0 bases and J by 2 bases; unmatched bases: 2. This CDR3 reads CARSLEGLAGDTDTQYF. Written as DNA, the CDR3 is TGTGCCAGAAGCTTGGAGGGACTAGCGGGAGACACAGATACGCAGTATTTT.

The CDR3 DNA is TGCAGCGTAAAACAGGGGATCCATGAAGCTTTCTTT. It translates to CSVKQGIHEAFF. This rearrangement joins TRBV29-1 to TRBJ1-1, with 7 bases aligning to TRBD1. CDR3 length equals 12 residues. CDR1 SQVTM and CDR2 ANQGSEA come from the germline V gene. With V trimmed by 6 bases and J by 7 bases, 8 bases remained unmatched.

CDR3 DNA: TGCGCCAGCAGTGAGCAGGGGACTACGATGAACACTGAAGCTTTCTTT. Translated, it gives CASSEQGTTMNTEAFF. This chain uses TRBV10-1 with TRBJ1-1; D possibly corresponds to TRBD1 (6 bases). The germline V gene has CDR1 WNHNN and CDR2 SYGVQD (reference sequence). CDR3 length: 16 amino acids. V shed 2 bases and J shed 0 bases, with 13 bases lying between them.

The rearrangement links TRBV20-1 to TRBJ1-2; D unclear. CDR1 is DFQATT, CDR2 SNEGSKA, per germline (reference sequence). V gave up 5 bases and J gave up 7 bases, with 11 bases separating them. The CDR3 spans 11 residues. DNA of the CDR3: TGCAGTGCTTGGGCCCTTGGTGGCTACACCTTC. Translated, it gives CSAWALGGYTF.

The gene calls are TRBV13 and TRBJ2-2; D perhaps matches TRBD1 (5 bases). Trimming pared 5 bases from V and 6 bases from J, leaving 16 bases between. Germline V CDR1 and CDR2: PRHDT, FYEKMQ (reference sequence). The CDR3 length is 15 residues. DNA for the CDR3: TGTGCCAGCAGCCCGAGAACAGGAAGACCCGGGGAGCTGTTTTTT. Amino acid sequence: CASSPRTGRPGELFF.

This sequence joins TRBV18 and TRBJ1-4; D unresolved. The germline V gene encodes CDR1 KGHSH and CDR2 LQKENI. CDR3 length: 14 residues. Trimming shortened V by 7 bases and J by 0 bases, and 9 bases separated the two germline ends. CDR3 loop: CASFSSATNEKLFF. Written as DNA, the CDR3 is TGTGCCAGCTTCTCCAGTGCAACTAATGAAAAACTGTTTTTT.

The gene calls are TRBV5-1 and TRBJ2-3; a weak D match, TRBD1 (5 bases). CDR3 size: 14 residues. The germline V gene encodes CDR1 SGHRS and CDR2 YFSETQ. Trimming took off 8 bases at V and 0 bases at J, with 13 bases between the two ends. This chain's CDR3 is CASHQGRSTDTQYF. In nucleotides, the CDR3 is TGCGCCAGTCACCAGGGTCGAAGCACAGATACGCAGTATTTT.

The chain is built from TRBV5-6 and TRBJ1-2; no clear D. CDR1 is SGHDT, CDR2 YYEEEE, per germline. This CDR3 has 13 residues. The V gene lost 0 bases and the J gene lost 7 bases, with 10 bases spanning the gap. CDR3 coding DNA: TGTGCCAGCAGCTTGGGGGGAACGGGTGGCTACACCTTC. Translated, it gives CASSLGGTGGYTF.

The chain has TRBV11-2 and TRBJ2-2; possibly TRBD2 for D (7 bases). The CDR3 has 14 residues. Germline V gene sequence: CDR1 SGHAT, CDR2 FQNNGV. V lost 11 bases and J 2 bases, leaving 15 bases between the germline ends. DNA of the CDR3: TGTGCCGGGGGGGGACATCTCAACACCGGGGAGCTGTTTTTT. Translating it yields CAGGGHLNTGELFF.

J is TRBJ1-2 and V is TRBV19; TRBD1 matches at 7 bases. Per the germline V gene, CDR1 is LNHDA and CDR2 is SQIVND (reference sequence). The CDR3 is made up of 15 amino acids. The CDR3 protein is CPLGCRGGEYYGYTF. CDR3 DNA: TGTCCTCTGGGGTGCAGGGGGGGAGAGTACTATGGCTACACCTTC.